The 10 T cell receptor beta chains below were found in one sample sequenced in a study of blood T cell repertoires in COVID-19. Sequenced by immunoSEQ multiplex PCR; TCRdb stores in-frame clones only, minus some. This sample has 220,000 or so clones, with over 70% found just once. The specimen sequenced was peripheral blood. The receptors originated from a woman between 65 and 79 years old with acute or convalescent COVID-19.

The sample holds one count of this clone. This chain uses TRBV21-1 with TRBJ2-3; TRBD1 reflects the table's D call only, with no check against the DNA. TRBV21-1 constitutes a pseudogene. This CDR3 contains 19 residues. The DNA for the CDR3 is TGTGCCAGCACCGAAAAGGGGGCGGGATACCTGCTTAACACAGATACGCAGTATTTT. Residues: CASTEKGAGYLLNTDTQYF.

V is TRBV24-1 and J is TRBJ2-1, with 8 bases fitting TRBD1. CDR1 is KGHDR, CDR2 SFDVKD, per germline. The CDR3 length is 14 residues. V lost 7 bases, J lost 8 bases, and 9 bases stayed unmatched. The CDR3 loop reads CATSTSKGQDEQFF. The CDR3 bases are TGTGCCACCAGCACCTCCAAGGGACAGGATGAGCAGTTCTTC.

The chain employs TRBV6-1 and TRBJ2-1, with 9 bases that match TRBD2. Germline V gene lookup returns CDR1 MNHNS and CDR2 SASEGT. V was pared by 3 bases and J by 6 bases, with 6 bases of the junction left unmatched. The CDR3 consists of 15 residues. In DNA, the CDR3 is TGTGCCAGCAGTGAGGTAGCGGGAGCTGTCAATGAGCAGTTCTTC. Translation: CASSEVAGAVNEQFF.

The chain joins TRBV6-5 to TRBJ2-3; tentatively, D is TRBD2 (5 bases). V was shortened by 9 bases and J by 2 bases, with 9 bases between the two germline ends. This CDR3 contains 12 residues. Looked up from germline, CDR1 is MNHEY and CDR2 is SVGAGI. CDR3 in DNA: TGTGCCAGTGGACGGGACACAGATACGCAGTATTTT. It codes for CASGRDTDTQYF.

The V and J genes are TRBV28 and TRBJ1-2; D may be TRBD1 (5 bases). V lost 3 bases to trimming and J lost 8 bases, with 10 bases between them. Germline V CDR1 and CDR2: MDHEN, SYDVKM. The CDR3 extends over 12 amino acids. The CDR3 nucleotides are TGTGCCAGCAGTTTGGGGCGTCAGGGCTACACCTTC. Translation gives CASSLGRQGYTF.

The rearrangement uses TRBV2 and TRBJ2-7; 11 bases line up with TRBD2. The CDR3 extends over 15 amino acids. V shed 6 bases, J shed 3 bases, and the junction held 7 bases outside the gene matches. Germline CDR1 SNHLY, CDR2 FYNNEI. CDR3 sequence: CASRPGLAGLYEQYF. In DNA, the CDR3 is TGTGCCAGCAGACCCGGACTAGCGGGCCTCTACGAGCAGTACTTC. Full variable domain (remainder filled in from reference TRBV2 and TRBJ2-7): EPEVTQTPSHQVTQMGQEVILRCVPISNHLYFYWYRQILGQKVEFLVSFYNNEISEKSEIFDDQFSVERPDGSNFTLKIRSTKLEDSAMYFCASRPGLAGLYEQYFGPGTRLTVT.

CDR3: CASSLSPNNEKLFF. The DNA for the CDR3 is TGTGCCAGCAGTTTATCCCCAAATAATGAAAAACTGTTTTTT. The chain combines TRBV28 with TRBJ1-4; no clear D gene. The V gene lost 1 base and the J gene lost 4 bases, with 7 bases spanning the gap. This CDR3 contains 14 residues. Germline assignment: CDR1 MDHEN and CDR2 SYDVKM.

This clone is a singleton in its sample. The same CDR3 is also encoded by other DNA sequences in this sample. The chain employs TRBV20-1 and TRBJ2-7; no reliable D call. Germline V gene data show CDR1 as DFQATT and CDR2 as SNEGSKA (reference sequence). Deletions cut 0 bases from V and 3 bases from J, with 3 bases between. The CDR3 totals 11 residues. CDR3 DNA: TGCAGTGCTAGAGATAACTACGAGCAGTACTTC. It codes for CSARDNYEQYF.

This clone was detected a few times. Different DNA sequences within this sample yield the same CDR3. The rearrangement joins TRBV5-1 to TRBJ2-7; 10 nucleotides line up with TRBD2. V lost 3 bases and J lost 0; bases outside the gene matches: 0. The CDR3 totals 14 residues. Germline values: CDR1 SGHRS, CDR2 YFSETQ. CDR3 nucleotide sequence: TGCGCCAGCAGCTGGACTAGCGGCTCCTACGAGCAGTACTTC. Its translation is CASSWTSGSYEQYF.

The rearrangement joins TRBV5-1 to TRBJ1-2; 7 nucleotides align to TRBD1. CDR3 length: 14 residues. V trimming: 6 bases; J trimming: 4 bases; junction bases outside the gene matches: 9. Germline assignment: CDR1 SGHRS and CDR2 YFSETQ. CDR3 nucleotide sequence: TGCGCCAGCACAAGAGGGGGCGCAGGCTATGGCTACACCTTC. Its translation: CASTRGGAGYGYTF.